A selection of T cell receptor beta chains follows, all from one sample in a study of Ad26.COV2.S vaccination and SARS-CoV-2 variants. Sequencing used immunoSEQ multiplex PCR; TCRdb keeps in-frame clones, though not all of them. The repertoire holds roughly 450,000 clones, with 90% as singletons. The sample here was peripheral blood, taken in a trial of Ad26.COV2.S vaccine versus placebo. The receptors derive from a person between 18 and 59 years old who received the Ad26.COV2.S COVID-19 vaccine or a placebo. The CDR3 runs from the conserved cysteine through the conserved F or W. The D gene is left open where the match is weak. Size is stated for part of the rows, as once, few or many counts, or as a class when the clone is expanded.

V gene	clone size	J gene	D gene	CDR3 DNA	CDR3 protein
TRBV7-8	.	TRBJ2-1	.	TGTGCCAGCAGCTTAGATTGGAGTGAGCAGTTCTTC	CASSLDWSEQFF
TRBV9	many	TRBJ2-1	TRBD2	TGTGCCAGCAGCGTTGGACTAGCGGAGTACAATGAGCAGTTCTTC	CASSVGLAEYNEQFF
TRBV4-2	.	TRBJ1-4	.	TGTGCCAGCAGCCAAGACAGGGGTAATGAAAAACTGTTTTTT	CASSQDRGNEKLFF
TRBV28	.	TRBJ2-5	TRBD1	TGTGCCAGCGTGGCGACAGGGGGTAGGGAGACCCAGTACTTC	CASVATGGRETQYF
TRBV28	.	TRBJ2-2	TRBD1	TGTGCCAGCAGTCCTACAGGGGGCGGGGAGCTGTTTTTT	CASSPTGGGELFF
TRBV28	few	TRBJ2-1	TRBD2	TGTGCCGCCGGGACTAGCGGGAGCTCCTACAATGAGCAGTTCTTC	CAAGTSGSSYNEQFF
TRBV9	.	TRBJ2-1	TRBD2	TGTGCCAGCAGCCCCTGGACTAGCGGGTACTCCTACAATGAGCAGTTCTTC	CASSPWTSGYSYNEQFF
TRBV4-1	.	TRBJ2-1	.	TGCGCCAGCAGCCAAGCTACGGGAGAACAGGGCAATGAGCAGTTCTTC	CASSQATGEQGNEQFF
TRBV5-4	.	TRBJ2-1	.	TGTGCCAGCAGCAAGACAGATTACAATGAGCAGTTCTTC	CASSKTDYNEQFF
TRBV12-3/TRBV12-4	once	TRBJ2-7	.	TGTGCCAGCAGTCACCTGCTCTACGAGCAGTACTTC	CASSHLLYEQYF
TRBV27	.	TRBJ1-5	.	TGTGCCAGCAGTTTCGGGCAAGGGGTGGAGCCCCAGCATTTT	CASSFGQGVEPQHF
TRBV28	.	TRBJ2-7	.	TGTGCCAGCAGTTTATTTGCGGGACAATCCTACGAGCAGTACTTC	CASSLFAGQSYEQYF
TRBV7-6	.	TRBJ2-3	TRBD2	TGTGCCAGCAGCTCCCTAGCGGGCGAGAGCTTGGATACGCAGTATTTT	CASSSLAGESLDTQYF
TRBV10-3	.	TRBJ2-1	TRBD1	TGTGCCAGTTGGACAGGGGGAGTCGATGAGCAGTTCTTC	CASWTGGVDEQFF
TRBV7-2	.	TRBJ1-2	TRBD1	TGTGCCAGCAGCTTACAGGGGGCGGACTATGGCTACACCTTC	CASSLQGADYGYTF
TRBV7-2	.	TRBJ1-2	TRBD1	TGTGCCAGCAGCTTACGAGGGGACAGGGGATTTAGCTATGGCTACACCTTC	CASSLRGDRGFSYGYTF
TRBV7-2	few	TRBJ2-1	.	TGTGCCAGCAGCTTAGAAAAAGACTTTTTTGCGAATGAGCAGTTCTTC	CASSLEKDFFANEQFF
TRBV11-1	.	TRBJ2-5	.	TGTGCCAGCAGCCCCGACGGGTACCAAGAGACCCAGTACTTC	CASSPDGYQETQYF
TRBV4-3	.	TRBJ2-2	.	TGCGCCAGCAGGCTTGTTGGCGGCACCGGGGAGCTGTTTTTT	CASRLVGGTGELFF
TRBV6-5	.	TRBJ2-3	TRBD2	TGTGCCAGCAGACCTAGCGGAGCTAGCACAGATACGCAGTATTTT	CASRPSGASTDTQYF
TRBV19	.	TRBJ2-7	TRBD2	TGTGCCAGTAGTACTACTAGCGGGACACGCCTCGAGTACTTC	CASSTTSGTRLEYF
TRBV6-2/TRBV6-3	.	TRBJ1-1	.	TGTGCCAGCAGTTACCGTTTATATATGAACACTGAAGCTTTCTTT	CASSYRLYMNTEAFF
TRBV2	.	TRBJ1-4	TRBD1	TGTGCCAGCAGTAATAGACAGGGGGCAACTAATGAAAAACTGTTTTTT	CASSNRQGATNEKLFF
TRBV7-3	.	TRBJ2-7	.	TGTGCCAGCAGCTTAAGGGGCGGTTGGTCCTACGAGCAGTACTTC	CASSLRGGWSYEQYF
TRBV7-7	.	TRBJ2-5	.	TGTGCTAGCAGCCTGAACCCAGGGGGGGAGACCCAGTACTTC	CASSLNPGGETQYF
TRBV19	.	TRBJ2-7	.	TGTGCCAGTAGTATAGTGGAAGGGGACTACGAGCAGTACTTC	CASSIVEGDYEQYF
TRBV4-2	.	TRBJ1-1	.	TGTGCCAGCAGCCAAGATAGGGATGAAGCTTTCTTT	CASSQDRDEAFF
TRBV7-9	few	TRBJ2-7	.	TGTGCCAGCAGCCTAGATGACAGGACCATCTACGAGCAGTACTTC	CASSLDDRTIYEQYF